These 27 T cell receptor beta chains came from one sample sequenced in a study of cytomegalovirus exposure and HLA in healthy donors. It was with 60 Vbeta and 13 Jbeta primers that the PCR ran. TCRdb keeps only in-frame clones here, not all; method: immunoSEQ multiplex PCR. The sample totals approximately 80,000 clones. Sequencing was carried out using PBMCs. These TCRs come from a woman aged 25 to 39 in good health and CMV-seronegative.

The chain couples TRBV9 to TRBJ2-1; D is uncertain. The length of the CDR3 is 13 residues. The germline V and J ends were trimmed by 2 bases and 6 bases, with 9 bases remaining between them. CDR1 is SGDLS and CDR2 is YYNGEE in the germline V gene. As DNA, the CDR3 is TGTGCCAGCAGCGTTGAACTTGCCAATGAGCAGTTCTTC. Encoded protein: CASSVELANEQFF.

The chain uses TRBV7-8 and TRBJ2-7; D unclear. The CDR3 totals 15 residues. The germline CDR1 and CDR2 sequences are SGHVS and FQNEAQ. V lost 1 base to trimming and J lost 2 bases, with 12 bases between them. The CDR3 region is CASSLEGGSAYEQYF. Here the CDR3 DNA reads TGTGCCAGCAGCTTAGAAGGCGGTTCTGCCTACGAGCAGTACTTC.

The chain combines TRBV6-1 with TRBJ1-2; D uncertain. The length of the CDR3 is 13 residues. Deletions cut 6 bases from V and 0 bases from J, with 8 bases between. Per germline, CDR1 MNHNS and CDR2 SASEGT. The CDR3 nucleotides are TGTGCCAGCAGCCTGTTAGCTAACTATGGCTACACCTTC. Translating gives CASSLLANYGYTF.

The rearrangement links TRBV7-2 to TRBJ2-1, with 12 bases that match TRBD1. This CDR3 is 17 amino acids long. J was trimmed by 8 bases and V by 4 bases; bases with no gene match: 12. The germline gives CDR1 SGHTA, CDR2 FQGNSA. The CDR3 sequence is CASSSPRDRGLSDEQFF. CDR3 sequence (DNA): TGTGCCAGCAGCTCCCCCCGGGACAGGGGGCTTTCGGATGAGCAGTTCTTC. The full variable domain, in which reference TRBV7-2 and TRBJ2-1 provide the parts outside the CDR3, is GAGVSQSPSNKVTEKGKDVELRCDPISGHTALYWYRQSLGQGLEFLIYFQGNSAPDKSGLPSDRFSAERTGGSVSTLTIQRTQQEDSAVYLCASSSPRDRGLSDEQFFGPGTRLTVL.

This chain uses TRBV10-2 with TRBJ1-5; D gene ambiguous. The germline V gene encodes CDR1 WSHSY and CDR2 SAAADI. With 4 bases removed from V and 6 bases from J, the gap between germline ends came to 10 bases. This CDR3 has 13 amino acids. The CDR3 DNA is TGCGCCAGCAGTGGAGTCTTTGGTCAGCCCCAGCATTTT. Translated, it gives CASSGVFGQPQHF.

The chain employs TRBV18 and TRBJ1-6, with 7 bases fitting TRBD1. V gave up 3 bases and J gave up 7 bases; unmatched junction bases: 6. The CDR3 loop spans 15 amino acids. Germline V gives CDR1 KGHSH, CDR2 LQKENI. CDR3 DNA sequence: TGTGCCAGCTCACCCACCGGGACAGAAAATTCACCCCTCCACTTT. Translation gives CASSPTGTENSPLHF. The full variable domain, in which reference TRBV18 and TRBJ1-6 provide the parts outside the CDR3, is NAGVMQNPRHLVRRRGQEARLRCSPMKGHSHVYWYRQLPEEGLKFMVYLQKENIIDESGMPKERFSAEFPKEGPSILRIQQVVRGDSAAYFCASSPTGTENSPLHFGNGTRLTVT.

The chain links TRBV5-6 to TRBJ2-5, with D perhaps matching TRBD2 (6 bases). Trimming left V 0 bases short and J 4 bases short, with 13 bases between. This CDR3 has 15 residues. In germline, CDR1 is SGHDT, CDR2 YYEEEE. The CDR3 sequence: CASSLGGVGTETQYF. The CDR3 nucleotides are TGTGCCAGCAGCTTGGGGGGGGTTGGTACAGAGACCCAGTACTTC.

This chain connects TRBV6-1 to TRBJ1-1, with a tentative D call TRBD1 (5 bases). There are 14 residues in the CDR3. V was pared by 5 bases and J by 0 bases, with 10 bases between. The germline CDR1 and CDR2 sequences are MNHNS and SASEGT. The chain's CDR3 is CASSTRQMNTEAFF. The CDR3 nucleotides read TGTGCCAGCAGTACCAGACAGATGAACACTGAAGCTTTCTTT.

CDR3 sequence (DNA): TGTGCCAGCGCCGGGACAGGGGGCACTGGAAACACCATATATTTT. It encodes CASAGTGGTGNTIYF. The V and J genes are TRBV2 and TRBJ1-3, with TRBD1 matching 12 bases. This CDR3 is built from 15 residues. Germline V gene sequence: CDR1 SNHLY, CDR2 FYNNEI. Trimming removed 8 bases from V and 2 bases from J; junction bases left unmatched: 4.

This chain connects TRBV16 to TRBJ1-1; a weak D match, TRBD1 (5 bases). The germline CDR1 and CDR2 sequences are KGHSY and FQNENV. Trimming pared 0 bases from V and 0 bases from J, leaving 11 bases between. There are 16 residues in the CDR3. CDR3 nucleotide sequence: TGTGCCAGCAGCCAATCTTTTGCAGGGATGAACACTGAAGCTTTCTTT. This codes for CASSQSFAGMNTEAFF.

The genes are TRBV6-5 and TRBJ2-7; unclear D gene. CDR3 length: 11 residues. The V end lost 2 bases, the J end lost 6 bases, and 5 bases lay between the germline ends. Germline V gene sequence: CDR1 MNHEY, CDR2 SVGAGI. The CDR3 DNA sequence: TGTGCCAGCAGTTACAACACCGAGCAGTACTTC. Translating gives CASSYNTEQYF.

The rearrangement uses TRBV5-6 and TRBJ2-3, with TRBD2 matching over 9 bases. With V trimmed by 0 bases and J by 5 bases, 4 bases remained unmatched. CDR1 is SGHDT and CDR2 is YYEEEE in the germline V gene. The CDR3 contains 15 residues. CDR3 nucleotide sequence: TGTGCCAGCAGCTTGGGCGGGAGGGAGGAAGATACGCAGTATTTT. This translates into CASSLGGREEDTQYF.

The V call is TRBV7-8, the J call TRBJ2-7, with a possible D match to TRBD1 (5 bases). Germline V gene data show CDR1 as SGHVS and CDR2 as FQNEAQ. Deletions cut 2 bases from V and 5 bases from J, with 10 bases between. This CDR3 contains 13 residues. The CDR3 region has the DNA TGTGCCAGCAGCTTACAGGGAATCCACGAGCAGTACTTC. It is translated as CASSLQGIHEQYF.

The chain joins TRBV5-6 to TRBJ1-2; D may be TRBD1 (5 bases). The germline V and J ends were trimmed by 2 bases and 3 bases, with 14 bases remaining between them. The CDR3 sequence is 15 residues long. Germline V lookup: CDR1 SGHDT, CDR2 YYEEEE. Here the CDR3 DNA reads TGTGCCAGCAGCTTACAGGATCGGCCTTACTATGGCTACACCTTC. Its protein product is CASSLQDRPYYGYTF.

This chain joins TRBV5-5 and TRBJ1-3; the D is unclear. Germline V lookup: CDR1 SGHKS, CDR2 YYEKEE (reference sequence). Deletions cut 0 bases from V and 0 bases from J, with 16 bases between. The CDR3 consists of 18 residues. CDR3 nucleotides: TGTGCCAGCAGCTTGGCGTTTGCCAGGACTTACTCTGGAAACACCATATATTTT. It encodes CASSLAFARTYSGNTIYF.

The chain couples TRBV13 to TRBJ1-3; D gene ambiguous. In germline, CDR1 is PRHDT, CDR2 FYEKMQ (reference sequence). Trimming cost V 0 bases and J 2 bases, with 8 bases left between them. This CDR3 region has 15 residues. In nucleotides, the CDR3 is TGTGCCAGCAGCTTAGGGACAATAGCTGGAAACACCATATATTTT. Encoded protein: CASSLGTIAGNTIYF.

The chain joins TRBV19 to TRBJ1-1, with a possible D match to TRBD1 (5 bases). V was pared by 1 base and J by 0 bases, with 9 bases between. CDR3 length: 15 amino acids. Germline CDR1 reads LNHDA; CDR2 reads SQIVND (reference sequence). As DNA, the CDR3 is TGTGCCAGTAGTATAGCAGCCAGGGTGAACACTGAAGCTTTCTTT. Residues: CASSIAARVNTEAFF.

The chain couples TRBV4-1 to TRBJ1-1; D is perhaps TRBD1 (6 bases). Germline V CDR1 and CDR2: MGHRA, YSYEKL. V lost 4 bases and J lost 1, with 13 bases in between. The length of the CDR3 is 15 residues. DNA for the CDR3: TGCGCCAGCAGCCCCCACAGGGAGCGGAACACTGAAGCTTTCTTT. Its protein is CASSPHRERNTEAFF.

The chain combines TRBV2 with TRBJ1-2; 9 bases fit TRBD1. The CDR3 contains 13 residues. V gave up 7 bases and J gave up 3 bases; unmatched junction bases: 3. CDR1 is SNHLY, CDR2 FYNNEI, per germline. The CDR3 loop is CASIQGADYGYTF. CDR3 DNA: TGTGCCAGCATACAGGGGGCCGACTATGGCTACACCTTC.

J is TRBJ1-5 and V is TRBV7-9; 7 bases line up with TRBD1. Per the germline V gene, CDR1 is SEHNR and CDR2 is FQNEAQ (reference sequence). After removal of 5 bases from V and 1 base from J, the junction contained 5 bases not matched to a gene. This CDR3 spans 15 amino acids. The CDR3 loop reads CASSVRDRSNQPQHF. The CDR3 DNA sequence: TGTGCCAGCAGCGTCCGGGACAGAAGCAATCAGCCCCAGCATTTT.

To note about this clone: One end of the junction is discordant with germline, which a read error may explain. The same CDR3 is also encoded by other DNA sequences in this sample. The chain couples TRBV18 to TRBJ1-6, with a possible D match to TRBD1 (6 bases). Germline CDR1 and CDR2: KGHSH and LQKENI. This CDR3 has 14 amino acids. DNA of the CDR3: TGTGCCAGCTCACCGAGGACAGACCCTTCACCCCTACACTTT. Amino acid sequence: CASSPRTDPSPLHF.

The rearrangement joins TRBV30 to TRBJ1-4, with 10 bases identical to TRBD1. Germline V gene sequence: CDR1 GTSNPN, CDR2 SVGIG (reference sequence). This CDR3 region has 13 residues. The junction had 10 bases not matched to a gene; V was cut back by 8 bases and J by 10 bases. CDR3: CAGLRDRGVKLFF. CDR3 coding DNA: TGTGCCGGACTCCGGGACAGGGGAGTAAAACTGTTTTTT.

The chain is built from TRBV5-1 and TRBJ1-2, with 12 bases lining up with TRBD1. This CDR3 has 15 residues. Trimming took 0 bases from V and 6 from J; bases not matched to a gene: 3. Germline CDR1 is SGHRS and CDR2 is YFSETQ. The CDR3 sequence: CASSLEGQGADGYTF. The CDR3, as DNA: TGCGCCAGCAGCTTGGAGGGACAGGGGGCCGATGGCTACACCTTC.

Notes on this clone: The germline gene is not matched at one end of the junction; a read error may be the cause. The chain couples TRBV7-9 to TRBJ2-1; D may be TRBD2 (6 bases). Germline CDR1 and CDR2: SEHNR and FQNEAQ (reference sequence). This CDR3 is built from 16 residues. Written as DNA, the CDR3 is TGTGCCAGCACCCCGTTTAGCGGTCCCTCCGACAATGAGCAGTTCTTC. It translates to CASTPFSGPSDNEQFF.

The genes are TRBV6-1 and TRBJ2-5, with a possible D match to TRBD2 (6 bases). Germline CDR1 is MNHNS and CDR2 is SASEGT. The CDR3 is 14 amino acids. Trimming stripped 4 bases from V and 4 bases from J, with 13 bases between. This CDR3 is CASSVLGGGETQYF. The CDR3 bases are TGTGCCAGCAGTGTGTTGGGGGGTGGAGAGACCCAGTACTTC.

V and J are TRBV30 and TRBJ1-1; D perhaps matches TRBD1 (5 bases). From germline, CDR1 is GTSNPN and CDR2 SVGIG (reference sequence). The CDR3 spans 13 residues. Trimming removed 5 bases from V and 2 bases from J, with 12 bases in between. The CDR3 coding sequence is TGTGCCTGGGAAGCACAGGAAAACACTGAAGCTTTCTTT. This gives the protein CAWEAQENTEAFF.

The rearrangement links TRBV14 to TRBJ2-2, with 7 positions matching TRBD1. Germline loops: CDR1 SGHDN, CDR2 FVKESK. The CDR3 spans 15 residues. V was pared by 2 bases and J by 1 base, with 1 base of the junction left unmatched. CDR3 region: CASSQRDRNTGELFF. The CDR3 DNA reads TGTGCCAGCAGCCAAAGGGACAGGAACACCGGGGAGCTGTTTTTT.